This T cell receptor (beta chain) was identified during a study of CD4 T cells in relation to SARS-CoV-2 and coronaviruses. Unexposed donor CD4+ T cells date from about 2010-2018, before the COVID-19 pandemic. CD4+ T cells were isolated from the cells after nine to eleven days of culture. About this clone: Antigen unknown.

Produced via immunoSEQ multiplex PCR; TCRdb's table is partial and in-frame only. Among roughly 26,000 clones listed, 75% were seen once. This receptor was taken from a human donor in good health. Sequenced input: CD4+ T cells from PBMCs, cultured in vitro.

The CDR3 coding sequence is TGTGCCTGGAGCCCCGACAACTACAATGAGCAGTTCTTC. Its protein is CAWSPDNYNEQFF. The V and J genes are TRBV30 and TRBJ2-1; D ambiguous. Germline V CDR1 and CDR2: GTSNPN, SVGIG (reference sequence). The CDR3 runs 13 residues. V lost 3 bases and J 3 bases, leaving 9 bases between the germline ends. The complete variable domain, with remaining parts taken from reference TRBV30 and TRBJ2-1, reads SQTIHQWPATLVQPVGSPLSLECTVEGTSNPNLYWYRQAAGRGLQLLFYSVGIGQISSEVPQNLSASRPQDRQFILSSKKLLLSDSGFYLCAWSPDNYNEQFFGPGTRLTVL.